This passage covers 20 T cell receptor beta chains from one sample sequenced in a study of CD8 T cells in Susac syndrome. RNA was extracted with the RNeasy kit, and a quantity of roughly 0.5 to 1 ug was reverse transcribed using random hexamers. TCRdb reprocessed the immunoSEQ multiplex PCR reads via MiXCR and lists one record per CDR3 protein. In the table there are 170,000 or so distinct CDR3 sequences, approximately 95% of which are singletons. Sample: CD4+ T cells from PBMCs. The receptor set was obtained from a human donor with Susac syndrome.

The J gene is TRBJ1-1, the V gene TRBV29-1; weak D call: TRBD1 (6 bases). V dropped 3 bases and J dropped 5 bases, with 10 bases sitting between them. Germline V lookup: CDR1 SQVTM, CDR2 ANQGSEA. CDR3 length: 12 residues. The CDR3 loop is CSVDGGGTEAFF. CDR3 bases: TGCAGCGTTGATGGGGGCGGGACTGAAGCTTTCTTT. The whole variable domain, remainder taken from reference TRBV29-1 and TRBJ1-1, is SAVISQKPSRDICQRGTSLTIQCQVDSQVTMMFWYRQQPGQSLTLIATANQGSEATYESGFVIDKFPISRPNLTFSTLTVSNMSPEDSSIYLCSVDGGGTEAFFGQGTRLTVV.

This chain links TRBV9 with TRBJ1-5; D remains ambiguous. In germline, CDR1 is SGDLS, CDR2 YYNGEE. The V end was cut by 3 bases, the J end by 9 bases, with 16 bases between. The CDR3 contains 14 residues. Written as DNA, the CDR3 is TGTGCCAGCAGCGGAAGCGACACGGGTCGGCCCCAGCATTTT. This codes for CASSGSDTGRPQHF. The whole variable domain, remainder taken from reference TRBV9 and TRBJ1-5, is DSGVTQTPKHLITATGQRVTLRCSPRSGDLSVYWYQQSLDQGLQFLIQYYNGEERAKGNILERFSAQQFPDLHSELNLSSLELGDSALYFCASSGSDTGRPQHFGDGTRLSIL.

The chain employs TRBV30 and TRBJ2-2; no firm D call. Per the germline V gene, CDR1 is GTSNPN and CDR2 is SVGIG (reference sequence). V was shortened by 1 base and J by 3 bases, with 3 bases between the two germline ends. CDR3 length equals 12 residues. This chain's CDR3 is CAWSAHTGELFF. In DNA, the CDR3 is TGTGCCTGGAGTGCCCACACCGGGGAGCTGTTTTTT. The whole variable domain, remainder taken from reference TRBV30 and TRBJ2-2, is SQTIHQWPATLVQPVGSPLSLECTVEGTSNPNLYWYRQAAGRGLQLLFYSVGIGQISSEVPQNLSASRPQDRQFILSSKKLLLSDSGFYLCAWSAHTGELFFGEGSRLTVL.

This chain uses TRBV29-1 with TRBJ2-5; D gene ambiguous. V lost 4 bases to trimming and J lost 5 bases, with 14 bases between them. This CDR3 comprises 13 residues. Germline lookup yields CDR1 SQVTM and CDR2 ANQGSEA. This CDR3 reads CSVVQPTRETQYF. The CDR3 region has the DNA TGCAGCGTTGTGCAGCCGACCCGGGAGACCCAGTACTTC.

The V call is TRBV5-1, the J call TRBJ2-5; 7 bases are a match to TRBD1. Germline CDR1 and CDR2: SGHRS and YFSETQ. V lost 3 bases and J lost 1; bases outside the gene matches: 9. The CDR3 contains 16 residues. In DNA, the CDR3 is TGCGCCAGCAGCTCTAGGCCGGGACAGACCCAAGAGACCCAGTACTTC. Amino acid sequence: CASSSRPGQTQETQYF. Full variable domain (outside the CDR3, taken from reference TRBV5-1 and TRBJ2-5): KAGVTQTPRYLIKTRGQQVTLSCSPISGHRSVSWYQQTPGQGLQFLFEYFSETQRNKGNFPGRFSGRQFSNSRSEMNVSTLELGDSALYLCASSSRPGQTQETQYFGPGTRLLVL.

The chain carries TRBV20-1 and TRBJ1-2; maybe TRBD1 (6 bases). Germline lookup yields CDR1 DFQATT and CDR2 SNEGSKA (reference sequence). CDR3 length: 14 amino acids. V was clipped by 7 bases and J by 8 bases, with 23 bases between them. For the CDR3, the DNA is TGCAGTGTCTCGACCGGGGACACCTCTTCGGGCTACACCTTC. Translated: CSVSTGDTSSGYTF.

V usage is TRBV15 and J usage is TRBJ1-4, with unresolved D. This CDR3 spans 13 amino acids. CDR1 and CDR2 (germline): LNHNV, YYDKDF (reference sequence). V was clipped by 1 base and J by 5 bases, with 5 bases between them. CDR3 in DNA: TGTGCCACCAGCAGAGGAAGAAATGAAAAACTGTTTTTT. Residues: CATSRGRNEKLFF.

The V gene is TRBV19, the J gene TRBJ1-5; 9 bases are shared with TRBD1. Germline V CDR1 and CDR2: LNHDA, SQIVND (reference sequence). J lost 2 bases, V lost 4 bases, and 6 bases had no gene match. CDR3 length: 16 amino acids. CDR3 bases: TGTGCCAGTAGTAGCCCCGGACAGGGGCGCAATCAGCCCCAGCATTTT. Its protein is CASSSPGQGRNQPQHF.

The chain has TRBV3-1 and TRBJ2-7; D is possibly TRBD1 or TRBD2 (7 bases each). Trimming removed 0 bases from V and 6 bases from J, with 15 bases in between. CDR1 LGHDT and CDR2 YNNKEL come from the germline V gene (reference sequence). This CDR3 region has 15 residues. Here the CDR3 DNA reads TGTGCCAGCAGCCAAGAAGTGGGCAGGGGGGGCGAGCAGTACTTC. Translated, it gives CASSQEVGRGGEQYF.

This clonotype was seen only once. The chain is built from TRBV3-1 and TRBJ2-7, with D tentatively TRBD2 (6 bases). Trimming cost V 0 bases and J 0 bases, with 15 bases left between them. This CDR3 is built from 17 residues. CDR1 is LGHDT, CDR2 YNNKEL, per germline (reference sequence). The CDR3: CASSQDWAVGSSYEQYF. As DNA, the CDR3 is TGTGCCAGCAGCCAAGATTGGGCCGTCGGGAGCTCCTACGAGCAGTACTTC.

A single count supports this clonotype. J is TRBJ2-1 and V is TRBV29-1, with 9 bases that match TRBD2. Germline CDR1 SQVTM, CDR2 ANQGSEA. V lost 8 bases, J lost 2 bases, and 16 bases stayed unmatched. This CDR3 spans 17 amino acids. The CDR3 region is CSHRTTLAGTTYNEQFF. The DNA for the CDR3 is TGCAGCCACCGAACTACCCTAGCGGGGACAACCTACAATGAGCAGTTCTTC.

This clonotype came up once. This CDR3 reads CASSGGKGYGYTF. CDR3 DNA: TGTGCCAGCAGCGGGGGGAAGGGCTATGGCTACACCTTC. The rearrangement joins TRBV9 to TRBJ1-2, with D perhaps matching TRBD1 (5 bases). CDR3 length: 13 residues. V gave up 3 bases and J gave up 4 bases, with 10 bases separating them. The V gene's germline CDR1 is SGDLS and CDR2 YYNGEE. Full variable domain (outside the CDR3, taken from reference TRBV9 and TRBJ1-2): DSGVTQTPKHLITATGQRVTLRCSPRSGDLSVYWYQQSLDQGLQFLIQYYNGEERAKGNILERFSAQQFPDLHSELNLSSLELGDSALYFCASSGGKGYGYTFGSGTRLTVV.

The chain carries TRBV28 and TRBJ2-4, with a weak D call TRBD1 (6 bases). Germline CDR1 reads MDHEN; CDR2 reads SYDVKM. The CDR3 has 14 amino acids. The V gene lost 6 bases and the J gene lost 4 bases, with 13 bases spanning the gap. In DNA, the CDR3 is TGTGCCAGCAGGCAGACCGGACAGAAAAACATTCAGTACTTC. Translating it yields CASRQTGQKNIQYF.

This chain uses TRBV24-1 with TRBJ1-1, with D unresolved. CDR3 length: 13 amino acids. Between the trimmed V and J ends, which lost 9 bases and 3 bases, there was a span of 13 bases. The germline V gene encodes CDR1 KGHDR and CDR2 SFDVKD. Here the CDR3 reads CATAAGLDTEAFF. CDR3 sequence (DNA): TGTGCCACCGCCGCCGGGCTGGACACTGAAGCTTTCTTT.

The chain combines TRBV27 with TRBJ1-1, with 7 bases lining up with TRBD1. This CDR3 is 15 amino acids long. V was clipped by 3 bases and J by 4 bases; unmatched bases: 8. CDR1 MNHEY and CDR2 SMNVEV come from the germline V gene (reference sequence). CDR3 amino acids: CASSFTTGFATEAFF. Written as DNA, the CDR3 is TGTGCCAGCAGTTTCACGACAGGGTTCGCCACTGAAGCTTTCTTT.

This clonotype showed up just once. The rearrangement joins TRBV3-1 to TRBJ2-7, with 8 nucleotides matching TRBD1. The V and J ends lost 3 bases and 4 bases, in that order; junction bases with no gene match: 5. Per the germline V gene, CDR1 is LGHDT and CDR2 is YNNKEL (reference sequence). The CDR3 length is 14 residues. In DNA, the CDR3 is TGTGCCAGCAGCCAGGCGGACAGGGTTTACGAGCAGTACGTC. It encodes CASSQADRVYEQYV.

J is TRBJ2-2 and V is TRBV6-6; TRBD2 matches at 7 bases. V lost 7 bases and J lost 5; bases outside the gene matches: 10. In germline, CDR1 is MNHNY, CDR2 SVGAGI (reference sequence). This CDR3 has 15 amino acids. CDR3 loop: CASTYSGGRTGELFF. The CDR3 bases are TGTGCCAGCACCTATTCGGGGGGTCGGACCGGGGAGCTGTTTTTT.

The rearrangement joins TRBV29-1 to TRBJ2-5, with a tentative D call TRBD1 (7 bases). The CDR3 has 13 residues. Germline lookup yields CDR1 SQVTM and CDR2 ANQGSEA. V was pared by 0 bases and J by 9 bases, with 14 bases between. CDR3 region: CSVEDRGTASQYF. In DNA, the CDR3 is TGCAGCGTTGAAGATCGGGGGACAGCATCCCAGTACTTC.

The chain uses TRBV12-3 or TRBV12-4 and TRBJ2-4; unclear D gene. The V and J ends lost 6 bases and 2 bases respectively, with 5 bases between them. CDR3 length equals 12 residues. CDR3 protein: CASSRTKNIQYF. CDR3 in DNA: TGTGCCAGCAGCCGTACCAAAAACATTCAGTACTTC.

The V call is TRBV5-1, the J call TRBJ1-5; D gene unclear. Trimming cost V 0 bases and J 2 bases, with 9 bases left between them. Per the germline V gene, CDR1 is SGHRS and CDR2 is YFSETQ. The CDR3 runs 15 residues. DNA for the CDR3: TGCGCCAGCAGCTTGGATGGAGATGGCAATCAGCCCCAGCATTTT. Translating gives CASSLDGDGNQPQHF.